This T cell receptor (beta chain) was recorded in a study of blood T cells in healthy people across ages. Collection of around 9.3 milliliters of peripheral blood was performed for each donor. Primed by a sample-barcoded 5' primer and a J-beta primer mix, a second PCR proceeded for roughly 6 to 12 cycles. TCRdb called the 5' RACE reads again in MiXCR, with one record for every CDR3 protein. The profile shows about 970,000 distinct CDR3 sequences, 45% to 60% of them singletons. Trimming shortened V by 5 bases and J by 7 bases, and 14 bases separated the two germline ends. Germline V gene data show CDR1 as MNHEY and CDR2 as SMNVEV (reference sequence). The CDR3 covers 14 residues.

The V call is TRBV27, the J call TRBJ1-4; possibly TRBD1 for D (5 bases). This receptor was identified in an older woman in good health. The specimen was blood. This CDR3 is CASSEGRVFEKLFF. CDR3 DNA sequence: TGTGCCAGCAGTGAGGGCAGGGTCTTTGAAAAACTGTTTTTT.